What follows are 26 T cell receptor beta chains derived from one specimen sequenced in a study of CD8+CD57+ T cells in acquired aplastic anemia. CDR3 and TCR beta VDJ profiling relied on genomic DNA as the template. TCRdb re-analysed the reads in MiXCR, keeping a single row per CDR3 protein. The table shows some 190,000 distinct CDR3 sequences, with approximately 49% occurring only once. The sequenced material came from sorted CD4+, CD8+, or CD8+CD57+ T cells (not recorded which) from PBMCs. The receptors shown here come from a human donor in good health.

The genes are TRBV20-1 and TRBJ1-6; D is possibly TRBD1 (6 bases). The CDR3 extends over 14 amino acids. Trimming removed 2 bases at V and 5 bases at J, with 10 bases between. From germline, CDR1 is DFQATT and CDR2 SNEGSKA (reference sequence). The CDR3 spells CSARRDIHNSPLHF. The CDR3 region has the DNA TGCAGTGCTAGACGGGACATCCATAATTCACCCCTCCACTTT.

The sample holds one count of this clonotype. V gene TRBV6-1 combines with J gene TRBJ2-7; 14 nucleotides align to TRBD2. Germline V gives CDR1 MNHNS, CDR2 SASEGT. The CDR3 has 15 residues. With V trimmed by 3 bases and J by 5 bases, 3 bases remained unmatched. DNA for the CDR3: TGTGCCAGCAGTGATGGACTAGCGGGAGGAAACGAGCAGTACTTC. Its translation is CASSDGLAGGNEQYF.

This clonotype was detected ten times or more. The rearrangement links TRBV2 to TRBJ1-3, with a weak D call TRBD1 (6 bases). The CDR3 contains 14 residues. The germline V gene encodes CDR1 SNHLY and CDR2 FYNNEI. The ends were cut back, 6 bases at V and 2 bases at J, with 11 bases in the middle. The chain's CDR3 is CASSGQLTGNTIYF. CDR3 DNA sequence: TGTGCCAGCAGCGGACAGCTTACTGGAAACACCATATATTTT.

On this clonotype: This may be a read error, as it is one base from a much larger clone. No conserved phenylalanine or tryptophan ends this CDR3, so it is likely a read error. The rearrangement links TRBV6-5 to TRBJ2-7; unclear D gene. Per the germline V gene, CDR1 is MNHEY and CDR2 is SVGAGI. Trimming cost V 0 bases and J 0 bases, with 9 bases left between them. The CDR3 extends over 15 amino acids. CDR3 residues: CASSYSTGSSYEQYL. The CDR3 nucleotides are TGTGCCAGCAGTTACTCTACGGGTAGCTCCTACGAGCAGTACCTC.

This clonotype showed up just a few times. The chain couples TRBV20-1 to TRBJ2-7; TRBD1 is a possible D gene (6 bases). Deletions cut 0 bases from V and 0 bases from J, with 12 bases between. Germline V gene sequence: CDR1 DFQATT, CDR2 SNEGSKA (reference sequence). This CDR3 has 15 residues. The CDR3 sequence is CSARDRQASSYEQYF. The CDR3, as DNA: TGCAGTGCTAGAGATAGACAGGCGAGCTCCTACGAGCAGTACTTC.

This clonotype was found many times. This chain connects TRBV4-1 to TRBJ2-7, with 10 bases fitting TRBD2. Germline assignment: CDR1 MGHRA and CDR2 YSYEKL. This CDR3 region has 17 residues. After removal of 2 bases from V and 3 bases from J, the junction contained 10 bases not matched to a gene. The CDR3 DNA is TGCGCCAGCAGCCAAACTACGGGGACTAGCGTATACTACGAGCAGTACTTC. Translated, it gives CASSQTTGTSVYYEQYF.

Many counts were recorded for this clonotype. The chain links TRBV7-9 to TRBJ2-7; D is undetermined. Germline lookup yields CDR1 SEHNR and CDR2 FQNEAQ (reference sequence). The ends were cut back, 5 bases at V and 5 bases at J, with 16 bases in the middle. The length of the CDR3 is 14 residues. Here the CDR3 DNA reads TGTGCCAGCAGCCTCGGGCCTGGTCTCGACGAGCAGTACTTC. It encodes CASSLGPGLDEQYF.

This clonotype was counted ten times or more. One end of the junction does not line up with germline, which may come from a read error. The chain employs TRBV5-1 and TRBJ2-3; D call uncertain. Germline V gene sequence: CDR1 SGHRS, CDR2 YFSETQ. The CDR3 runs 14 residues. CDR3 residues: CASSLDTTDNTQYF. Here the CDR3 DNA reads TGCGCCAGCAGCTTGGATACAACCGATAATACACAGTATTTT.

The table lists this clonotype with many counts. V gene TRBV24-1 combines with J gene TRBJ2-5, with TRBD1 identical over 8 bases. The CDR3 is 15 residues long. The J segment lost 6 bases and the V segment lost 4 bases, leaving 9 bases of the junction unmatched. Per germline, CDR1 KGHDR and CDR2 SFDVKD. In DNA form, the CDR3 reads TGTGCCACCAGTGACCCAAGGACAGGGAAGCAGACCCAGTACTTC. Translation: CATSDPRTGKQTQYF.

V and J are TRBV12-3 or TRBV12-4 and TRBJ2-1; no definite D call. This CDR3 spans 15 amino acids. V lost 3 bases, J lost 0 bases, and 9 bases lay in between. CDR3: CASSLNHFSYNEQFF. CDR3 DNA: TGTGCCAGCAGTTTGAATCACTTCTCCTACAATGAGCAGTTCTTC.

This clonotype came up many times. DNA for the CDR3: TGCGCCAGCAGCCAACAGCTTTTGAACACTGAAGCTTTCTTT. Protein sequence: CASSQQLLNTEAFF. This chain uses TRBV4-1 with TRBJ1-1, with no clear D. Germline loops: CDR1 MGHRA, CDR2 YSYEKL. Trimming took off 2 bases at V and 0 bases at J, with 7 bases between the two ends. CDR3 length: 14 residues.

This clonotype is a singleton in its sample. This chain connects TRBV24-1 to TRBJ2-1; 7 bases fit TRBD2. The CDR3 is 16 amino acids. Germline trimming cut 0 bases from V and 5 bases from J; bases unmatched to any gene: 6. CDR1 is KGHDR, CDR2 SFDVKD, per germline. The CDR3 is CATSDLSGERDNEQFF. The CDR3 coding sequence is TGTGCCACCAGTGATTTGAGCGGGGAACGGGACAATGAGCAGTTCTTC.

The chain joins TRBV24-1 to TRBJ1-2, with D perhaps matching TRBD1 (5 bases). The germline V gene has CDR1 KGHDR and CDR2 SFDVKD. V lost 4 bases and J lost 5, with 13 bases in between. CDR3 length equals 14 residues. This CDR3 is CATSDLPEGYGYTF. The CDR3, as DNA: TGTGCCACCAGTGACCTTCCTGAGGGGTATGGCTACACCTTC.

This clonotype showed up just a few times. The gene calls are TRBV15 and TRBJ1-2, with 11 nucleotides matching TRBD1. The CDR3 sequence is 16 residues long. Unmatched junction bases numbered 6, after V lost 3 bases and J lost 3 bases. Germline V gene sequence: CDR1 LNHNV, CDR2 YYDKDF (reference sequence). CDR3 loop: CATSRERDRGDYGYTF. CDR3 bases: TGTGCCACCAGCAGGGAGAGGGACAGGGGGGACTATGGCTACACCTTC.

J is TRBJ2-1 and V is TRBV2, with 7 positions matching TRBD2. This CDR3 comprises 15 residues. Germline CDR1 reads SNHLY; CDR2 reads FYNNEI. Losses at the gene ends were 0 bases for V and 4 bases for J; bases not matched to a gene: 3. The CDR3 loop reads CASSEAGGRYNEQFF. CDR3 sequence (DNA): TGTGCCAGCAGTGAAGCGGGAGGGAGGTACAATGAGCAGTTCTTC.

This clonotype was observed many times. The V gene is TRBV11-2, the J gene TRBJ2-2, with 7 bases lining up with TRBD1. With V trimmed by 10 bases and J by 0 bases, 5 bases remained unmatched. CDR1 and CDR2 from the germline V gene are SGHAT and FQNNGV. CDR3 size: 14 residues. CDR3 sequence: CATRTGTNTGELFF. The CDR3 nucleotides read TGTGCCACTCGGACAGGAACGAACACCGGGGAGCTGTTTTTT.

V gene TRBV10-2 combines with J gene TRBJ2-3, with no clear D. The germline V gene has CDR1 WSHSY and CDR2 SAAADI. The CDR3 length is 11 residues. The V gene lost 4 bases and the J gene lost 6 bases, with 5 bases spanning the gap. CDR3 bases: TGCGCCAGCAGTGTTCAGGATACGCAGTATTTT. Protein product: CASSVQDTQYF.

This clonotype was detected a few times. The V gene is TRBV29-1, the J gene TRBJ2-2, with D perhaps TRBD1 (5 bases). The V gene lost 3 bases and the J gene lost 4 bases, with 6 bases spanning the gap. The CDR3 loop spans 12 amino acids. Germline values: CDR1 SQVTM, CDR2 ANQGSEA. CDR3 protein: CSVDRATGELFF. CDR3 coding DNA: TGCAGCGTTGACAGGGCCACCGGGGAGCTGTTTTTT.

At least ten counts were recorded for this clonotype. CDR3 sequence reads: CASSARSFSYNEQFF. In nucleotides, the CDR3 is TGTGCCAGCAGTGCCAGGTCCTTTTCCTACAATGAGCAGTTCTTC. This chain connects TRBV6-4 to TRBJ2-1, with D unclear. Germline CDR1 is MRHNA and CDR2 is SNTAGT. The CDR3 consists of 15 residues. V lost 4 bases to trimming and J lost 1 base, with 11 bases between them.

Comments on this clonotype: A much more abundant neighbour one base away suggests this may be a read error. This chain joins TRBV6-5 and TRBJ1-1; tentatively, D is TRBD1 (6 bases). The length of the CDR3 is 15 residues. Germline V gene lookup returns CDR1 MNHEY and CDR2 SVGAGI. Trimming took off 4 bases at V and 1 base at J, with 13 bases between the two ends. The CDR3 region has the DNA TGTGCCAGCAGTTGCTCCGGACAGAAGAACACTGAAGCTTTCTTT. Translation gives CASSCSGQKNTEAFF.

The V and J genes are TRBV10-3 and TRBJ2-7; 9 nucleotides agree with TRBD2. Losses at the gene ends were 0 bases for V and 9 bases for J; bases not matched to a gene: 12. Germline CDR1 ENHRY, CDR2 SYGVKD. The CDR3 is made up of 16 amino acids. CDR3: CAISESGTSSVKGQYF. Here the CDR3 DNA reads TGTGCCATCAGTGAGTCTGGGACTAGCAGTGTAAAGGGGCAGTACTTC.

The chain employs TRBV7-2 and TRBJ1-2; D is possibly TRBD1 (5 bases). V was shortened by 3 bases and J by 4 bases, with 9 bases between the two germline ends. CDR1 and CDR2 from the germline V gene are SGHTA and FQGNSA. The CDR3 spans 13 residues. CDR3 sequence: CASSLTVFYGYTF. In DNA form, the CDR3 reads TGTGCCAGCAGCTTGACAGTCTTCTATGGCTACACCTTC.

The rearrangement joins TRBV24-1 to TRBJ2-1; D is possibly TRBD2 (5 bases). Germline V gene data show CDR1 as KGHDR and CDR2 as SFDVKD. Trimming stripped 2 bases from V and 5 bases from J, with 15 bases between. The CDR3 has 16 residues. The CDR3 DNA is TGTGCCACCAGTGATTGGGCACGGGGTAACCACAATGAGCAGTTCTTC. Its protein product is CATSDWARGNHNEQFF.

This clonotype was detected ten times or more. The chain is built from TRBV20-1 and TRBJ2-5; possibly TRBD1 or TRBD2 for D (5 bases each). Trimming stripped 5 bases from V and 5 bases from J, with 12 bases between. Germline assignment: CDR1 DFQATT and CDR2 SNEGSKA (reference sequence). The CDR3 runs 12 residues. CDR3 bases: TGCAGTGCTGGGGACCCGACGGAGACCCAGTACTTC. Translation gives CSAGDPTETQYF.

The table lists this clonotype with many counts. The chain carries TRBV19 and TRBJ2-6; perhaps TRBD1 as D (6 bases). The CDR3 contains 19 residues. Germline V lookup: CDR1 LNHDA, CDR2 SQIVND (reference sequence). The V gene lost 3 bases and the J gene lost 0 bases, with 18 bases spanning the gap. The chain's CDR3 is CASSITPGHKSSGANVLTF. As DNA, the CDR3 is TGTGCCAGTAGTATTACTCCGGGACACAAAAGCTCTGGGGCCAACGTCCTGACTTTC.

In DNA form, the CDR3 reads TGCAGCGTTGAGGGGCGGAGGGACACAGATACGCAGTATTTT. Protein: CSVEGRRDTDTQYF. The V and J genes are TRBV29-1 and TRBJ2-3; a weak D match, TRBD2 (6 bases). V was shortened by 3 bases and J by 2 bases, with 12 bases between the two germline ends. This CDR3 is 14 amino acids long. The germline V gene has CDR1 SQVTM and CDR2 ANQGSEA.